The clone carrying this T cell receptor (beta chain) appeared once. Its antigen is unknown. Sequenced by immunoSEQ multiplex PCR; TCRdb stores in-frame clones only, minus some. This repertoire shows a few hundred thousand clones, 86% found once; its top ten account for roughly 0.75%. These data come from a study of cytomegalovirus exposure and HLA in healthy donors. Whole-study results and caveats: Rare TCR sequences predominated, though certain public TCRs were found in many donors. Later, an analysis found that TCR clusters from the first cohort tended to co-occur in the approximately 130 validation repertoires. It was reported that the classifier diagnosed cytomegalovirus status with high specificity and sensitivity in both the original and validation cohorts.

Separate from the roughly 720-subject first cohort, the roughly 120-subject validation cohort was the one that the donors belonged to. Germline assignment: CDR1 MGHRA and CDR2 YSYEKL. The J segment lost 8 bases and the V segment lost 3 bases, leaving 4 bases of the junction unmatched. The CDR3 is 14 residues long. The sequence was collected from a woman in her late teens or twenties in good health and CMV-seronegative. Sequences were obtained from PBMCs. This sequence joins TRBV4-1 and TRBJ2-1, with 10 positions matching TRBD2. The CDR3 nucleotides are TGCGCCAGCAGCCAGGCTAGCGGGAGATATGAGCAGTTCTTC. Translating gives CASSQASGRYEQFF.